These 17 T cell receptor beta chains share one sample of origin, sequenced in a study of blood T cell repertoires in COVID-19. TCRdb's copy holds only in-frame clones and misses some; the assay was immunoSEQ multiplex PCR. Among roughly 430,000 clones listed, approximately 88% were seen once. The sample taken for sequencing was PBMCs or T cells enriched from blood (not recorded which). The receptor set was obtained from a woman aged 40-49 years with acute COVID-19.

The chain combines TRBV6-1 with TRBJ1-5; the D is unclear. Germline CDR1 and CDR2: MNHNS and SASEGT. This CDR3 comprises 14 residues. With 1 base removed from V and 7 bases from J, the gap between germline ends came to 11 bases. The CDR3 region is CASSEGGVRQPQHF. DNA for the CDR3: TGTGCCAGCAGTGAAGGTGGAGTCAGACAGCCCCAGCATTTT.

The genes are TRBV15 and TRBJ2-5; the match to TRBD1 covers 7 bases. The CDR3 length is 13 residues. Germline V gives CDR1 LNHNV, CDR2 YYDKDF (reference sequence). J was trimmed by 7 bases and V by 3 bases; bases with no gene match: 5. CDR3 sequence: CATSSDRDRTQYF. DNA of the CDR3: TGTGCCACCAGCAGCGACAGGGATCGGACCCAGTACTTC.

This chain joins TRBV30 and TRBJ1-6; 12 positions match TRBD1. V lost 6 bases, J lost 9 bases, and 12 bases stayed unmatched. The CDR3 loop spans 16 amino acids. From germline, CDR1 is GTSNPN and CDR2 SVGIG (reference sequence). The CDR3 protein is CACSGTGGIYGSPLHF. The DNA for the CDR3 is TGTGCCTGCTCAGGGACAGGGGGCATTTATGGTTCACCCCTCCACTTT.

This rearrangement joins TRBV18 to TRBJ1-2, with D hard to call. V shed 1 base and J shed 6 bases, with 12 bases lying between them. The CDR3 runs to 14 residues. Germline lookup yields CDR1 KGHSH and CDR2 LQKENI. The CDR3 sequence is CASSPRLELDGYTF. CDR3 in DNA: TGTGCCAGCTCACCACGGCTGGAGCTTGATGGCTACACCTTC.

The V and J genes are TRBV5-1 and TRBJ2-3; D gene ambiguous. Trimming took 0 bases from V and 2 from J, leaving 7 bases between them. The CDR3 spans 14 residues. Germline loops: CDR1 SGHRS, CDR2 YFSETQ. The CDR3 sequence: CASSLGHNTDTQYF. The CDR3 nucleotides read TGCGCCAGCAGCTTGGGCCACAACACAGATACGCAGTATTTT.

This sequence joins TRBV5-4 and TRBJ2-3, with 7 bases matching TRBD2. J was trimmed by 1 base and V by 4 bases; bases with no gene match: 9. This CDR3 contains 16 residues. Germline V CDR1 and CDR2: SGHNT, YYREEE (reference sequence). The CDR3 protein is CASSPPVAGGTDTQYF. The CDR3 DNA sequence: TGTGCCAGCAGCCCCCCTGTCGCGGGGGGCACAGATACGCAGTATTTT. Looking up the rest from reference TRBV5-4 and TRBJ2-3 gives the full variable domain: ETGVTQSPTHLIKTRGQQVTLRCSSQSGHNTVSWYQQALGQGPQFIFQYYREEENGRGNFPPRFSGLQFPNYSSELNVNALELDDSALYLCASSPPVAGGTDTQYFGPGTRLTVL.

This rearrangement joins TRBV29-1 to TRBJ2-5, with 7 bases matching TRBD1. The V gene end was trimmed by 6 bases and the J gene end by 5 bases; junction bases not matched to a gene: 6. CDR3 size: 12 residues. CDR1 and CDR2 (germline): SQVTM, ANQGSEA. The CDR3 DNA sequence: TGCAGCGTGGAATTGACAGGGGAGACCCAGTACTTC. Encoded protein: CSVELTGETQYF.

In this sample, this clone turned up once. The chain joins TRBV10-2 to TRBJ2-5, with 11 bases matching TRBD2. Germline CDR1 WSHSY, CDR2 SAAADI. The junction had 8 bases not matched to a gene; V was cut back by 0 bases and J by 2 bases. The CDR3 consists of 18 residues. CDR3 sequence (DNA): TGCGCCAGCAGTGAGTCGACGCTAGCGGGGGGCCCTCAAGAGACCCAGTACTTC. It codes for CASSESTLAGGPQETQYF.

J is TRBJ2-3 and V is TRBV7-9; possibly TRBD1 for D (6 bases). The CDR3 is 14 residues long. CDR1 and CDR2 from the germline V gene are SEHNR and FQNEAQ (reference sequence). Trimming pared 4 bases from V and 0 bases from J, leaving 8 bases between. Here the CDR3 reads CASSYGQSTDTQYF. DNA for the CDR3: TGTGCCAGCAGCTACGGACAGAGCACAGATACGCAGTATTTT. Supplemented by reference TRBV7-9 and TRBJ2-3, the full variable domain reads DTGVSQNPRHKITKRGQNVTFRCDPISEHNRLYWYRQTLGQGPEFLTYFQNEAQLEKSRLLSDRFSAERPKGSFSTLEIQRTEQGDSAMYLCASSYGQSTDTQYFGPGTRLTVL.

The V and J genes are TRBV6-5 and TRBJ1-4, with a possible D match to TRBD1 (5 bases). Germline assignment: CDR1 MNHEY and CDR2 SVGAGI. Trimming removed 2 bases from V and 8 bases from J, with 18 bases in between. The CDR3 loop spans 16 amino acids. As DNA, the CDR3 is TGTGCCAGCAGTTACGCCGTTTCGCAGGGCCGGGAAAAACTGTTTTTT. Its protein product is CASSYAVSQGREKLFF.

V is TRBV30 and J is TRBJ2-1, with TRBD2 matching 11 bases. The CDR3 extends over 15 amino acids. Unmatched junction bases numbered 5, after V lost 5 bases and J lost 2 bases. In germline, CDR1 is GTSNPN, CDR2 SVGIG (reference sequence). The CDR3 coding sequence is TGTGCCTGGGGTAGCGGGGGGGTGCCCTACAATGAGCAGTTCTTC. Its translation is CAWGSGGVPYNEQFF.

The J gene is TRBJ2-7, the V gene TRBV3-1 (or the pseudogene TRBV3-2); 8 bases are a match to TRBD1. Germline CDR1 reads LGHDT; CDR2 reads YNNKEL (reference sequence). This CDR3 contains 14 residues. The V gene end was trimmed by 4 bases and the J gene end by 5 bases; junction bases not matched to a gene: 7. The CDR3 loop reads CASSRTGYPNEQYF. The CDR3 bases are TGTGCCAGCAGCCGGACAGGGTATCCGAACGAGCAGTACTTC.

The CDR3 spells CASRATGDSNQPQHF. As DNA, the CDR3 is TGTGCCAGCAGAGCTACAGGGGACAGCAATCAGCCCCAGCATTTT. V and J are TRBV5-5 and TRBJ1-5, with 7 nucleotides matching TRBD1. The V segment lost 5 bases and the J segment 1 base; nucleotides outside the gene matches: 6. CDR1 is SGHKS, CDR2 YYEKEE, per germline (reference sequence). The CDR3 extends over 15 amino acids. The full variable domain, its missing parts supplied by reference TRBV5-5 and TRBJ1-5, is DAGVTQSPTHLIKTRGQQVTLRCSPISGHKSVSWYQQVLGQGPQFIFQYYEKEERGRGNFPDRFSARQFPNYSSELNVNALLLGDSALYLCASRATGDSNQPQHFGDGTRLSIL.

The chain uses TRBV4-1 and TRBJ2-7; TRBD1 aligns across 10 bases. Germline lookup yields CDR1 MGHRA and CDR2 YSYEKL. V shed 6 bases and J 5 bases; nucleotides not matched to a gene: 4. This CDR3 region has 13 residues. The CDR3, as DNA: TGCGCCAGCAGACCCGGGACAGGGGACGAGCAGTACTTC. Encoded protein: CASRPGTGDEQYF.

The rearrangement uses TRBV19 and TRBJ2-1, with 7 bases fitting TRBD2. The germline gives CDR1 LNHDA, CDR2 SQIVND (reference sequence). CDR3 size: 12 residues. With 7 bases clipped from V and 9 bases from J, the junction kept 6 bases outside the gene matches. CDR3 in DNA: TGTGCCAGTAATCCGTGGGGGGGTGAGCAGTTCTTC. As protein: CASNPWGGEQFF.

The chain links TRBV27 to TRBJ1-5, with TRBD1 as a possible D gene (6 bases). There are 14 residues in the CDR3. Germline-derived CDR1 and CDR2 are MNHEY and SMNVEV (reference sequence). Deletions cut 5 bases from V and 6 bases from J, with 14 bases between. CDR3 sequence: CASSPGGWGQPQHF. CDR3 nucleotide sequence: TGTGCCAGCAGTCCGGGGGGCTGGGGTCAGCCCCAGCATTTT.

The gene calls are TRBV5-1 and TRBJ1-3, with 8 nucleotides matching TRBD1. Germline V gene sequence: CDR1 SGHRS, CDR2 YFSETQ. The V gene end was trimmed by 0 bases and the J gene end by 5 bases; junction bases not matched to a gene: 7. This CDR3 has 16 amino acids. The CDR3 loop is CASSLASGQGRNTIYF. DNA for the CDR3: TGCGCCAGCAGCTTGGCCTCCGGACAGGGTCGAAACACCATATATTTT.